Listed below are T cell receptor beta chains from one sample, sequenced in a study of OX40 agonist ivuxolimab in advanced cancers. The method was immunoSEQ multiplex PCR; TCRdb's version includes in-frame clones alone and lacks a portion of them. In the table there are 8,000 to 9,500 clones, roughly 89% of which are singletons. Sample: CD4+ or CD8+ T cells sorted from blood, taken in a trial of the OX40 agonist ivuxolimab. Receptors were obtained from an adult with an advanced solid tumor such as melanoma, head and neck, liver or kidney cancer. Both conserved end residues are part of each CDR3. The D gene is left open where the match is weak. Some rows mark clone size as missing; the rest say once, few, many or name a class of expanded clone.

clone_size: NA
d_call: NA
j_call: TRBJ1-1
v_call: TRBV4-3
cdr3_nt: TGCGCCAGCAGCCCTGGACGGGCCGGAAACACTGAAGCTTTCTTT
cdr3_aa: CASSPGRAGNTEAFF

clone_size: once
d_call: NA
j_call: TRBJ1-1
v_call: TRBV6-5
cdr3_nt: TGTGCCAGCAGTGCACAGGGTAATACTGAAGCTTTCTTT
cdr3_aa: CASSAQGNTEAFF

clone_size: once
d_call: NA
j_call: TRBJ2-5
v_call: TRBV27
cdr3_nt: TGTGCCAGCAGCCGAGGCTCTCGGGAGACCCAGTACTTC
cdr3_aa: CASSRGSRETQYF

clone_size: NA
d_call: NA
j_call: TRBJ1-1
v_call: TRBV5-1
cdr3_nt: TGCGCCAGCAGCTTGTTATCCCAGAACACTGAAGCTTTCTTT
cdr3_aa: CASSLLSQNTEAFF

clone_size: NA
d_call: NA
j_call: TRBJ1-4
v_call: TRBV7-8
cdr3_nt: TGTGCCAGCAGCTTAGGAGCGACAGTCCAAACTAATGAAAAACTGTTTTTT
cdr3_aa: CASSLGATVQTNEKLFF

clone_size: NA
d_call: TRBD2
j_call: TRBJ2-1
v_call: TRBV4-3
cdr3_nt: TGCGCCAGCAGCCAAGGTAGCGGGAGTTCGAAATTCTTC
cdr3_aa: CASSQGSGSSKFF

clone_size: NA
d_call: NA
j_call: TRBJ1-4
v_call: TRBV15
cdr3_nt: TGTGCCACCAGCAGAGGTTCCGGGGGTGGTGAAAAACTGTTTTTT
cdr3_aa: CATSRGSGGGEKLFF

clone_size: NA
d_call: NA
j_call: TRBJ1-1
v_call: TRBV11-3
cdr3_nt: TGTGCCAGCAGCTTAGATCGCTCCTTCCAGCCTGAGACTGAAGCTTTCTTT
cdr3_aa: CASSLDRSFQPETEAFF

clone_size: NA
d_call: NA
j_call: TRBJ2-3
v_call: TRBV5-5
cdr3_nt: TGTGCCAGCAGCGCCCAGGATACGCAGTATTTT
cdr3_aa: CASSAQDTQYF

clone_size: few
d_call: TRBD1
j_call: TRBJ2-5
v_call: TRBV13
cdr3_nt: TGTGCCAGCAGCGCAACAAAAGGGACAGTAGAAGAGACCCAGTACTTC
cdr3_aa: CASSATKGTVEETQYF

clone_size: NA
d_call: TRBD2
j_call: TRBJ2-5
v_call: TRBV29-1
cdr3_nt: TGCAGCAGCAGAAAGTCCCTAGCGGGCAACCAAGAGACCCAGTACTTC
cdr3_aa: CSSRKSLAGNQETQYF

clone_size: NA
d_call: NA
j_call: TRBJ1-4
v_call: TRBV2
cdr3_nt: TGTGCCAGCAGTGAAACCGGGGAGGAAAAACTGTTTTTT
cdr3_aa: CASSETGEEKLFF

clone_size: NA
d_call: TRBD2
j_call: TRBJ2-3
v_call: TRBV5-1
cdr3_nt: TGCGCCAGCAGCTTAACTAGCGAGGCGGGAGATACGCAGTATTTT
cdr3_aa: CASSLTSEAGDTQYF

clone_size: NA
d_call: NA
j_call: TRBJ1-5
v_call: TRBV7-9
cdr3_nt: TGTGCCAGCAGCTTGCAAGGGGATCAGCCCCAGCATTTT
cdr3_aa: CASSLQGDQPQHF

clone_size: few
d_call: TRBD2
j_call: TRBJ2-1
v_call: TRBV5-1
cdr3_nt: TGCGCCAGCAGCTTTTCAACTAGCGGACACAATGAGCAGTTCTTC
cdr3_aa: CASSFSTSGHNEQFF

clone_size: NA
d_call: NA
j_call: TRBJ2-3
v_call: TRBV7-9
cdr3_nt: TGTGCCAGCAGCCTCAGGGGGGCTGGGGATACGCAGTATTTT
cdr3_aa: CASSLRGAGDTQYF

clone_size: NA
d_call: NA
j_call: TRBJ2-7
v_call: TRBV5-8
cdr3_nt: TGTGCCAGCAGCTTGGTTGCGGGCCAGCAGTACTTC
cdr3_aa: CASSLVAGQQYF

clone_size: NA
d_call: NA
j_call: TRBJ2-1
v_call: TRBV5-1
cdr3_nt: TGCGCCAGCAGCTTGGCCTTAGGGGTAGGGGTCAATGAGCAGTTCTTC
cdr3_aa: CASSLALGVGVNEQFF

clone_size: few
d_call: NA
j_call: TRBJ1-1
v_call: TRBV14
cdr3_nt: TGTGCCAGCAGCCAAGATTGGGCAAACCTGAACACTGAAGCTTTCTTT
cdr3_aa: CASSQDWANLNTEAFF

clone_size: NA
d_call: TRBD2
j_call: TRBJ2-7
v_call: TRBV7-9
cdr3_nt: TGTGCCAGCAGAAGACTAGCGGGCGAGCAGTACTTC
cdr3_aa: CASRRLAGEQYF

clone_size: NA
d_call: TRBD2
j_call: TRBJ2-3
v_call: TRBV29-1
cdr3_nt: TGCAGCGTCGAAGCGGGGCTCGACGAGGCGCAGTATTTT
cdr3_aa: CSVEAGLDEAQYF

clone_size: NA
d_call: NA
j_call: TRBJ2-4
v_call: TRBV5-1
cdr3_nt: TGCGCCAGCAGCTTCTCCCAGGGCGGAGGCGTAGGAAACATTCAGTACTTC
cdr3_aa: CASSFSQGGGVGNIQYF

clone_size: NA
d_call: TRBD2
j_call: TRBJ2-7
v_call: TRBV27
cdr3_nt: TGTGCCAGCAGTCTGGGGACTAGCGGGAATAGGATTGGGGAGCAGTACTTC
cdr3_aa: CASSLGTSGNRIGEQYF

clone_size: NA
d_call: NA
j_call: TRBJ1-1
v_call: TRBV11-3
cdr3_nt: TGTGCCAGCAGCTTAGGGTTGGGGAACACTGAAGCTTTCTTT
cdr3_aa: CASSLGLGNTEAFF

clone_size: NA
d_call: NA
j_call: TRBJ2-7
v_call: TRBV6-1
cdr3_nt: TGTGCCAGCAGTCCCGTGGTAACCTACGAGCAGTACTTC
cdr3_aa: CASSPVVTYEQYF

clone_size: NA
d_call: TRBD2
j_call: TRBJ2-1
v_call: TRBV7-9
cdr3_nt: TGTGCCAGCAGCTCGCTTAGCGGGTTCTCCTACAATGAGCAGTTCTTC
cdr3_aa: CASSSLSGFSYNEQFF

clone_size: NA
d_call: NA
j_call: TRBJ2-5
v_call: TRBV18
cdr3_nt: TGTGCCAGCTCACCGGCGCTCACGAGGGAGACCCAGTACTTC
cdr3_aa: CASSPALTRETQYF

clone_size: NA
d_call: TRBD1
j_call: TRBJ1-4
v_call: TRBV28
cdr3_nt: TGTGCCAGCAGTTTAATGAGGAGACAGGGTAATGAAAAACTGTTTTTT
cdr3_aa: CASSLMRRQGNEKLFF